The clone carrying this T cell receptor beta chain was recorded at least ten times. As yet, its antigen is unknown. The CDR3 end is not reached by the read, which stops 3 residues before it; the germline J gene fills it in. The entry originates in a study of T cell clonality in common variable immunodeficiency. The CDR3 totals 17 residues. The trim removed 2 bases at V and 2 bases at J, leaving 9 bases unmatched. CDR1 is SGHRS and CDR2 is YFSETQ in the germline V gene. Broader study findings: What drives increased CVID clonality needs T cell subpopulation sequencing. CVID subjects showed higher TCRbeta clonality than healthy controls. Common variable immunodeficiency TCR beta sequences reportedly had fewer deletions and N-nucleotide insertions.

CVID and control samples used equivalent genomic DNA input. Using immunoSEQ multiplex PCR, the repertoire was profiled, and TCRdb retains in-frame clones only, with some absent. This sample carries fewer than 35,000 clones and no singletons, and 6.1% goes to the top ten. Patients and controls were mostly of Caucasian heritage. The chain recombines TRBV5-1 with TRBJ2-3; 9 bases match TRBD2. The clonotype comes from a human donor with common variable immunodeficiency. Material for sequencing was peripheral blood mononuclear cells. The CDR3 DNA, read in part, is TGCGCCAGCAGCTTTGGTAGCGGGGGCCCTAACACAGATACG. Amino acid sequence: CASSFGSGGPNTDT. Given in full, the CDR3 is CASSFGSGGPNTDTQYF. The full variable domain, rest sourced from reference TRBV5-1 and TRBJ2-3, is KAGVTQTPRYLIKTRGQQVTLSCSPISGHRSVSWYQQTPGQGLQFLFEYFSETQRNKGNFPGRFSGRQFSNSRSEMNVSTLELGDSALYLCASSFGSGGPNTDTQYFGPGTRLTVL.